The clone carrying this TCR beta chain was seen only a few times. Its antigen is not known. Sequencing targeted expressed TCRB transcripts, as all isolated RNA had been reverse transcribed. Using immunoSEQ multiplex PCR, the repertoire was profiled, and TCRdb retains in-frame clones only, with some absent. The table shows about 650,000 clones, with 9.5% to 15% occurring only once. The CDR3 has 15 residues. CDR1 and CDR2 from the germline V gene are SGDLS and YYNGEE. V lost 4 bases to trimming and J lost 0 bases, with 11 bases between them. These data originate in a study of beta chain features in type 1 diabetes. Whole-study findings and limits: Among all four CD4+ subsets, Type 1 diabetes patients had TCRB CDR3s that were moderately but significantly shorter. Since sequencing was performed on cDNA, cells with high TCR expression could be over-represented.

The receptor was derived from a man between 25 and 39 years old with type 1 diabetes. The sequencing sample was made of naive CD4+ T cells from blood. This chain joins TRBV9 and TRBJ2-4; possibly TRBD2 for D (5 bases). The CDR3: CASSPPGGAKNIQYF. CDR3 sequence (DNA): TGTGCCAGCAGCCCCCCCGGAGGAGCCAAAAACATTCAGTACTTC.